One and the same sample provided the 2 T cell receptor beta chains below, sequenced in a study of technical replicates of blood from several donors. The protocol was immunoSEQ multiplex PCR, while the TCRdb copy is restricted to in-frame clones and leaves out a portion. The repertoire includes 50,000 to 65,000 clones, about nine tenths of them detected once, and 4% to 5% sits in the top ten. The source material was PBMCs. The receptors stem from a human donor in good health. Some clones in this sample may be carry-over from other donors' samples.

V gene TRBV30 combines with J gene TRBJ2-1; unclear D gene. Trimming shortened V by 1 base and J by 5 bases, and 9 bases separated the two germline ends. The germline V gene has CDR1 GTSNPN and CDR2 SVGIG (reference sequence). The CDR3 has 13 residues. The CDR3 here is CAWSEGEDNEQFF. In DNA form, the CDR3 reads TGTGCCTGGAGTGAAGGTGAGGACAATGAGCAGTTCTTC.

The V gene is TRBV7-8, the J gene TRBJ2-6; D call uncertain. The CDR3 length is 14 residues. Trimming pared 6 bases from V and 1 base from J, leaving 7 bases between. The germline V gene has CDR1 SGHVS and CDR2 FQNEAQ. The CDR3 coding sequence is TGTGCCAGCAGACCCCTATCTGGGGCCAACGTCCTGACTTTC. Protein sequence: CASRPLSGANVLTF.